The 14 T cell receptor beta chains below all came from one sample that was sequenced in a study of OX40 agonist ivuxolimab in advanced cancers. Here immunoSEQ multiplex PCR was the method, and the copy in TCRdb shows in-frame clones only, minus some. Of approximately 41,000 clones listed, 89% are singletons. Sequencing used CD4+ or CD8+ T cells sorted from blood, obtained in a trial of the OX40 agonist ivuxolimab. Every receptor here comes from an adult with an advanced solid tumor such as melanoma, head and neck, liver or kidney cancer.

This clone was observed a single time. The CDR3 bases are TGCGCCAGCAGCTGGGGGGCCGCAGATACGCAGTATTTT. Residues: CASSWGAADTQYF. The J gene is TRBJ2-3, the V gene TRBV10-2; D is tentatively TRBD1 or TRBD2 (6 bases each). The germline V gene has CDR1 WSHSY and CDR2 SAAADI. Trimming stripped 6 bases from V and 4 bases from J, with 11 bases between. This CDR3 is 13 amino acids long.

The chain joins TRBV7-2 to TRBJ2-7; D could derive from TRBD1 or TRBD2 (5 bases each). This CDR3 region has 14 residues. Germline loops: CDR1 SGHTA, CDR2 FQGNSA. The V end lost 4 bases, the J end lost 6 bases, and 16 bases lay between the germline ends. The CDR3 loop is CASSSGRRVGEQYF. For the CDR3, the DNA is TGTGCCAGCAGCTCGGGGCGCAGGGTCGGCGAGCAGTACTTC.

The chain is built from TRBV9 and TRBJ2-5; D tentatively fits TRBD1 or TRBD2 (5 bases each). The end of the DNA aligns better with TRBJ2-7, so the J call may be wrong. The CDR3 is 17 residues long. Germline V gene lookup returns CDR1 SGDLS and CDR2 YYNGEE. CDR3 region: CASSPRDARPNEYEQYF. The CDR3 region has the DNA TGTGCCAGCAGCCCCCGGGACGCTCGACCAAATGAATACGAGCAGTACTTC.

The chain joins TRBV5-1 to TRBJ2-1; TRBD2 is a possible D gene (6 bases). Per germline, CDR1 SGHRS and CDR2 YFSETQ. The CDR3 runs 16 residues. V was shortened by 4 bases and J by 0 bases, with 14 bases between the two germline ends. The CDR3 DNA sequence: TGCGCCAGCAGCCCTTCGACTAGGAGCTCCTACAATGAGCAGTTCTTC. Translating gives CASSPSTRSSYNEQFF.

CDR3 nucleotides: TGTGCCAGCAGCCCCGGACAGGGTGGCAATCAGCCCCAGCATTTT. It codes for CASSPGQGGNQPQHF. The chain employs TRBV9 and TRBJ1-5; 8 bases agree with TRBD1. The CDR3 spans 15 residues. Trimming at V came to 4 bases and at J to 2 bases, leaving 5 bases not matched to a gene. Germline CDR1 is SGDLS and CDR2 is YYNGEE.

This clone came up once. V and J are TRBV7-3 and TRBJ1-3, with D unresolved. CDR3 size: 15 residues. Germline values: CDR1 SGHTA, CDR2 FQGTGA. Trimming pared 2 bases from V and 2 bases from J, leaving 10 bases between. CDR3 coding DNA: TGTGCCAGCAGCTTAGGAGGGTTCGCTGGAAACACCATATATTTT. Its translation: CASSLGGFAGNTIYF.

J is TRBJ2-5 and V is TRBV29-1; 11 bases fit TRBD2. Per germline, CDR1 SQVTM and CDR2 ANQGSEA. The CDR3 loop spans 15 amino acids. Trimming took 1 base from V and 1 from J; bases not matched to a gene: 2. The CDR3 region has the DNA TGCAGCGTTGAAGGACTAGCGGGGACCCAAGAGACCCAGTACTTC. Translation: CSVEGLAGTQETQYF.

The rearrangement links TRBV14 to TRBJ1-1; TRBD1 matches at 7 bases. There are 17 residues in the CDR3. V shed 0 bases and J 10 bases; nucleotides not matched to a gene: 17. Germline CDR1 and CDR2: SGHDN and FVKESK. This CDR3 reads CASSQDHLTGSISGAFF. The CDR3 bases are TGTGCCAGCAGCCAAGACCACTTGACAGGGTCCATCAGTGGAGCTTTCTTT.

The rearrangement links TRBV7-2 to TRBJ1-5; no clear D. The CDR3 totals 17 residues. V was cut by 1 base and J by 2 bases, with 15 bases left in between. Germline loops: CDR1 SGHTA, CDR2 FQGNSA. The CDR3 nucleotides are TGTGCCAGCAGCTTAGGGGTTGTCGGGGATCGCAATCAGCCCCAGCATTTT. The encoded protein is CASSLGVVGDRNQPQHF.

The genes are TRBV11-2 and TRBJ1-5; 10 bases map to TRBD1. Germline V gives CDR1 SGHAT, CDR2 FQNNGV. The CDR3 contains 15 residues. J lost 7 bases, V lost 5 bases, and 8 bases had no gene match. The CDR3 DNA follows: TGTGCCAGCAGCCGGGACAGGGGAAGCGGCCAGCCCCAGCATTTT. Protein sequence: CASSRDRGSGQPQHF.

This chain joins TRBV2 and TRBJ1-2, with 10 nucleotides matching TRBD1. After removal of 6 bases from V and 6 bases from J, the junction contained 10 bases not matched to a gene. This CDR3 has 15 amino acids. CDR1 is SNHLY and CDR2 is FYNNEI in the germline V gene. CDR3 in DNA: TGTGCCAGCAGCAGGGACAGGGGAAAGTTAGATGGCTACACCTTC. It yields the protein CASSRDRGKLDGYTF. The entire variable domain, with the rest obtained from reference TRBV2 and TRBJ1-2, is as follows: EPEVTQTPSHQVTQMGQEVILRCVPISNHLYFYWYRQILGQKVEFLVSFYNNEISEKSEIFDDQFSVERPDGSNFTLKIRSTKLEDSAMYFCASSRDRGKLDGYTFGSGTRLTVV.

This clone is medium-sized by share. This rearrangement joins TRBV7-2 to TRBJ1-1; 7 bases align to TRBD1. CDR1 and CDR2 from the germline V gene are SGHTA and FQGNSA. The CDR3 loop spans 14 amino acids. The J segment lost 6 bases and the V segment lost 4 bases, leaving 8 bases of the junction unmatched. The CDR3 protein is CASSSSPDRPEAFF. The CDR3 coding sequence is TGTGCCAGCAGCTCATCCCCGGACAGGCCTGAAGCTTTCTTT.

This rearrangement joins TRBV4-3 to TRBJ2-7, with 9 bases identical to TRBD2. The CDR3 has 15 amino acids. The V gene's germline CDR1 is LGHNA and CDR2 YSLEER. Losses at the gene ends were 1 base for V and 3 bases for J; bases not matched to a gene: 4. The DNA of the CDR3 is TGCGCCAGCAGCCAAGGCGGGGGGGACCTCTACGAGCAGTACTTC. Translating it yields CASSQGGGDLYEQYF.

V usage is TRBV6-6 and J usage is TRBJ2-3, with a tentative D call TRBD1 (5 bases). Trimming cost V 6 bases and J 1 base, with 11 bases left between them. CDR3 length: 14 amino acids. The germline V gene has CDR1 MNHNY and CDR2 SVGAGI (reference sequence). The CDR3 protein is CASSLRQRTDTQYF. The DNA of the CDR3 is TGTGCCAGCAGCCTAAGACAGCGCACAGATACGCAGTATTTT.